This is a list of T cell receptor beta chains from one sample in a study of cytomegalovirus exposure and HLA in healthy donors. The repertoire was sequenced with immunoSEQ multiplex PCR; TCRdb's copy has only in-frame clones and lacks some. The sample includes about 220,000 clones, roughly 88% of them seen just once. The sample was PBMCs. The receptors were gathered from a woman between 18 and 30 years old in good health and CMV-seronegative. Each CDR3 is given with its conserved first and last residue. Fields, in order: D gene, J gene, clone size, V gene, CDR3 protein, CDR3 DNA. D genes are given only for firm matches. Size tells how often a clone was seen (once, few, many) or the class of an expanded clone, and some rows leave it out.

d_gene: TRBD1; j_gene: TRBJ2-5; abundance: NA; v_gene: TRBV5-8; CDR3aa: CASSLVQGASIQETQYF; CDR3nt: TGTGCCAGCAGCTTGGTGCAGGGGGCCTCGATACAAGAGACCCAGTACTTC
d_gene: TRBD2; j_gene: TRBJ2-5; abundance: once; v_gene: TRBV2; CDR3aa: CASSPTSGRRQETQYF; CDR3nt: TGTGCCAGCAGCCCGACTAGCGGGAGGCGACAAGAGACCCAGTACTTC
d_gene: TRBD1; j_gene: TRBJ1-2; abundance: NA; v_gene: TRBV28; CDR3aa: CASSSTGEGGYTF; CDR3nt: TGTGCGAGCAGCTCGACAGGGGAAGGCGGCTACACCTTC
d_gene: TRBD2; j_gene: TRBJ2-7; abundance: NA; v_gene: TRBV7-2; CDR3aa: CASSSSPRTSGRAAYEQYF; CDR3nt: TGTGCCAGCAGCTCCTCGCCCCGGACTAGCGGGAGGGCCGCCTACGAGCAGTACTTC
d_gene: NA; j_gene: TRBJ2-3; abundance: NA; v_gene: TRBV6-1; CDR3aa: CASALRQVGTDTQYF; CDR3nt: TGTGCCAGCGCCCTTAGACAGGTTGGCACAGATACGCAGTATTTT
d_gene: NA; j_gene: TRBJ2-7; abundance: NA; v_gene: TRBV28; CDR3aa: CASSFPAALSYEQYF; CDR3nt: TGTGCCAGCAGTTTCCCGGCGGCACTCTCCTACGAGCAGTACTTC
d_gene: NA; j_gene: TRBJ1-3; abundance: few; v_gene: TRBV9; CDR3aa: CASSVGQDPGNTIYF; CDR3nt: TGTGCCAGCAGCGTAGGACAGGACCCTGGAAACACCATATATTTT
d_gene: NA; j_gene: TRBJ2-7; abundance: NA; v_gene: TRBV27; CDR3aa: CASSLSAGSDYEQYF; CDR3nt: TGTGCCAGCAGTTTATCCGCCGGGAGTGACTACGAGCAGTACTTC
d_gene: TRBD1; j_gene: TRBJ2-7; abundance: NA; v_gene: TRBV30; CDR3aa: CAWSVRAPGTGVFEQYF; CDR3nt: TGTGCCTGGAGTGTACGGGCCCCCGGGACAGGGGTTTTCGAGCAGTACTTC
d_gene: TRBD2; j_gene: TRBJ2-7; abundance: NA; v_gene: TRBV18; CDR3aa: CASSPPTSGRASGSYEQYF; CDR3nt: TGTGCCAGCTCACCACCGACTAGCGGGAGGGCCTCGGGCTCCTACGAGCAGTACTTC
d_gene: NA; j_gene: TRBJ2-4; abundance: NA; v_gene: TRBV19; CDR3aa: CASMATGRDIQYF; CDR3nt: TGTGCCAGTATGGCTACAGGGAGGGACATTCAGTACTTC
d_gene: NA; j_gene: TRBJ1-5; abundance: NA; v_gene: TRBV6-5; CDR3aa: CASSYSFMADQPQHF; CDR3nt: TGTGCCAGCAGTTACTCGTTTATGGCCGATCAGCCCCAGCATTTT
d_gene: NA; j_gene: TRBJ2-5; abundance: once; v_gene: TRBV9; CDR3aa: CASSSHRDYQETQYF; CDR3nt: TGTGCCAGCAGCTCCCACCGGGACTACCAAGAGACCCAGTACTTC
d_gene: NA; j_gene: TRBJ1-1; abundance: NA; v_gene: TRBV19; CDR3aa: CASSIGGVLNTEAFF; CDR3nt: TGTGCCAGTAGTATAGGGGGGGTACTGAACACTGAAGCTTTCTTT
d_gene: NA; j_gene: TRBJ2-5; abundance: NA; v_gene: TRBV27; CDR3aa: CASSLGPPQEGQYF; CDR3nt: TGTGCCAGCAGTTTAGGGCCGCCCCAAGAAGGCCAGTACTTC
d_gene: TRBD2; j_gene: TRBJ2-7; abundance: NA; v_gene: TRBV29-1; CDR3aa: CSVESPSGGYEQYF; CDR3nt: TGCAGCGTTGAAAGCCCTAGCGGGGGGTACGAGCAGTACTTC
d_gene: TRBD2; j_gene: TRBJ2-7; abundance: NA; v_gene: TRBV15; CDR3aa: CATSPLRTSGRHSYEQYF; CDR3nt: TGTGCCACCAGCCCCCTTCGGACTAGCGGGAGACACTCCTACGAGCAGTACTTC
d_gene: TRBD1; j_gene: TRBJ2-7; abundance: NA; v_gene: TRBV10-2; CDR3aa: CASSEGTGTLSYEQYF; CDR3nt: TGCGCCAGCAGTGAGGGGACAGGTACCCTCTCCTACGAGCAGTACTTC
d_gene: NA; j_gene: TRBJ2-7; abundance: NA; v_gene: TRBV7-8; CDR3aa: CASSRTATGGQTYEQYF; CDR3nt: TGTGCCAGCAGCCGCACCGCAACCGGGGGACAGACCTACGAGCAGTACTTC
d_gene: TRBD2; j_gene: TRBJ2-5; abundance: NA; v_gene: TRBV27; CDR3aa: CASSSIAGLETQYF; CDR3nt: TGTGCCAGCAGCTCCATAGCGGGACTAGAGACCCAGTACTTC
d_gene: NA; j_gene: TRBJ2-3; abundance: NA; v_gene: TRBV19; CDR3aa: CASSIEGRRGRNTDTQYF; CDR3nt: TGTGCCAGTAGTATAGAGGGCAGAAGGGGCAGAAACACAGATACGCAGTATTTT
d_gene: NA; j_gene: TRBJ1-5; abundance: NA; v_gene: TRBV18; CDR3aa: CASSPSGMVNQPQHF; CDR3nt: TGTGCCAGCTCACCTTCAGGGATGGTTAATCAGCCCCAGCATTTT
d_gene: TRBD2; j_gene: TRBJ2-7; abundance: NA; v_gene: TRBV16; CDR3aa: CASSRTAGVYEQYF; CDR3nt: TGTGCCAGCAGCCGGACAGCGGGAGTCTACGAGCAGTACTTC
d_gene: TRBD2; j_gene: TRBJ2-1; abundance: NA; v_gene: TRBV6-5; CDR3aa: CASSQLAGEGNEQFF; CDR3nt: TGTGCCAGCAGCCAACTAGCGGGCGAGGGGAATGAGCAGTTCTTC